These 11 T cell receptor beta chains were sequenced from one sample in a study of T cell responses to AZD1222 COVID-19 vaccine. TCRdb keeps only in-frame clones here, not all; method: immunoSEQ multiplex PCR. The repertoire includes hundreds of thousands of clones, 85% to 95% of them detected once, and about 0.5% sits in the top ten. The source was peripheral blood, collected 28 days after the second AZD1222 dose. Receptors originate from an adult who received the AZD1222 COVID-19 vaccine.

CDR3 protein: CASSYYAGNQPQHF. DNA of the CDR3: TGTGCCAGCAGTTACTACGCGGGCAATCAGCCCCAGCATTTT. This chain links TRBV6-2 or TRBV6-3 with TRBJ1-5, with no clear D. Per the germline V gene, CDR1 is MNHEY and CDR2 is SVGEGT. The V end lost 1 base, the J end lost 2 bases, and 6 bases lay between the germline ends. The CDR3 runs 14 residues.

The chain combines TRBV9 with TRBJ1-2, with D possibly TRBD1 on 5 matching bases. The germline V and J ends were trimmed by 4 bases and 7 bases, with 14 bases remaining between them. Germline loops: CDR1 SGDLS, CDR2 YYNGEE. The CDR3 is made up of 13 amino acids. The CDR3 loop is CASSQGGASGYTF. The DNA of the CDR3 is TGTGCCAGCAGCCAAGGAGGGGCATCTGGCTACACCTTC.

This chain links TRBV5-1 with TRBJ2-1; D is unclear. The germline CDR1 and CDR2 sequences are SGHRS and YFSETQ. CDR3 length: 14 residues. The germline V and J ends were trimmed by 0 bases and 5 bases, with 9 bases remaining between them. The CDR3 sequence: CASSLESRNNEQFF. CDR3 DNA: TGCGCCAGCAGCTTGGAGAGCCGTAACAATGAGCAGTTCTTC.

The chain joins TRBV24-1 to TRBJ2-2, with TRBD2 matching over 8 bases. V shed 7 bases, J shed 2 bases, and the junction held 5 bases outside the gene matches. Germline V lookup: CDR1 KGHDR, CDR2 SFDVKD. This CDR3 contains 15 residues. The CDR3 reads CATSAGTSNTGELFF. CDR3 bases: TGTGCCACCAGCGCCGGGACTAGTAACACCGGGGAGCTGTTTTTT.

The J gene is TRBJ1-2, the V gene TRBV7-9; D unclear. The CDR3 is 14 residues long. Looked up from germline, CDR1 is SEHNR and CDR2 is FQNEAQ (reference sequence). Trimming left V 5 bases short and J 6 bases short, with 16 bases between. The CDR3 protein is CASSLLGIGDGYTF. As DNA, the CDR3 is TGTGCCAGCAGCCTCCTTGGGATCGGCGATGGCTACACCTTC.

V usage is TRBV28 and J usage is TRBJ2-4, with D uncertain. The germline gives CDR1 MDHEN, CDR2 SYDVKM. The CDR3 consists of 13 residues. V was shortened by 2 bases and J by 5 bases, with 7 bases between the two germline ends. CDR3 sequence reads: CASSLRAQNIQYF. Here the CDR3 DNA reads TGTGCCAGCAGTTTACGGGCCCAAAACATTCAGTACTTC.

This clone was seen only once. J is TRBJ2-2 and V is TRBV5-8; the D is unclear. Germline assignment: CDR1 SGHTS and CDR2 YDEGEE. The CDR3 sequence is 14 residues long. The V and J ends lost 4 bases and 2 bases respectively, with 9 bases between them. CDR3 sequence: CASSPWSNTGELFF. The CDR3, as DNA: TGTGCCAGCAGCCCCTGGTCCAACACCGGGGAGCTGTTTTTT.

The V gene is TRBV20-1, the J gene TRBJ2-7; no clear D gene. The CDR3 consists of 11 residues. Trimming shortened V by 0 bases and J by 4 bases, and 4 bases separated the two germline ends. Germline assignment: CDR1 DFQATT and CDR2 SNEGSKA (reference sequence). CDR3 coding DNA: TGCAGTGCTAGAGATTATTACGAGCAGTACTTC. This translates into CSARDYYEQYF.

Comments on this clone: One end of the junction varies from germline; a read error may be responsible. The chain recombines TRBV4-2 with TRBJ2-1, with D maybe TRBD2 (5 bases). The CDR3 consists of 15 residues. The V gene's germline CDR1 is LGHNA and CDR2 YNFKEQ. CDR3 residues: CASSQERNDYHEQFF. CDR3 DNA: TGTGCCAGCAGCCAAGAAAGGAACGACTACCATGAGCAGTTCTTC.

The chain joins TRBV29-1 to TRBJ2-5; no definite D call. Germline CDR1 and CDR2: SQVTM and ANQGSEA. V lost 3 bases, J lost 4 bases, and 15 bases lay in between. There are 14 residues in the CDR3. CDR3 protein: CSVDASEPGETQYF. The CDR3 nucleotides are TGCAGCGTTGATGCCTCAGAGCCCGGAGAGACCCAGTACTTC.

The chain uses TRBV2 and TRBJ2-3; possibly TRBD2 for D (6 bases). Germline V gene lookup returns CDR1 SNHLY and CDR2 FYNNEI. V lost 2 bases and J lost 2, with 11 bases in between. The CDR3 is made up of 15 amino acids. CDR3 nucleotides: TGTGCCAGCAGTGAACAGGGCGGGGACACAGATACGCAGTATTTT. Amino acid sequence: CASSEQGGDTDTQYF. Supplemented by reference TRBV2 and TRBJ2-3, the full variable domain reads EPEVTQTPSHQVTQMGQEVILRCVPISNHLYFYWYRQILGQKVEFLVSFYNNEISEKSEIFDDQFSVERPDGSNFTLKIRSTKLEDSAMYFCASSEQGGDTDTQYFGPGTRLTVL.